What follows are 15 T cell receptor beta chains derived from one specimen sequenced in a study of cytomegalovirus exposure and HLA in healthy donors. The repertoire was sequenced with immunoSEQ multiplex PCR; TCRdb's copy has only in-frame clones and lacks some. The table lists about 60,000 clones, just under 95% of them singletons. Source material: PBMCs. Receptors originate from a woman younger than 35 in good health and CMV-seropositive.

The chain has TRBV28 and TRBJ1-2; a possible D gene is TRBD1 (5 bases). V was clipped by 2 bases and J by 6 bases, with 19 bases between them. Germline CDR1 reads MDHEN; CDR2 reads SYDVKM. CDR3 length: 16 residues. CDR3 in amino acids: CASSLHTGSTEDGYTF. The CDR3 DNA reads TGTGCCAGCAGTTTACATACAGGCAGTACCGAAGATGGCTACACCTTC.

The CDR3 DNA sequence: TGCGCCAGCAGCTTTGTTGGCGGCTCGGGTCGGGCTGGGGCCAACGTCCTGACTTTC. Protein product: CASSFVGGSGRAGANVLTF. V and J are TRBV5-1 and TRBJ2-6; D call uncertain. V shed 2 bases and J shed 2 bases, with 20 bases lying between them. There are 19 residues in the CDR3. Per germline, CDR1 SGHRS and CDR2 YFSETQ.

The chain is built from TRBV5-1 and TRBJ1-5; no clear D. Deletions cut 5 bases from V and 4 bases from J, with 10 bases between. Germline V gene lookup returns CDR1 SGHRS and CDR2 YFSETQ. CDR3 length equals 13 residues. The CDR3 region has the DNA TGCGCCAGCAGGCCAGACAATAATCAGCCCCAGCATTTT. Amino acid sequence: CASRPDNNQPQHF.

The chain employs TRBV7-2 and TRBJ1-4; D is undetermined. Germline lookup yields CDR1 SGHTA and CDR2 FQGNSA. There are 16 residues in the CDR3. Trimming took off 1 base at V and 5 bases at J, with 14 bases between the two ends. DNA for the CDR3: TGTGCCAGCAGCTTAGACTCTTACAGCGGGAATGAAAAACTGTTTTTT. This encodes CASSLDSYSGNEKLFF. The complete variable domain, with remaining parts taken from reference TRBV7-2 and TRBJ1-4, reads GAGVSQSPSNKVTEKGKDVELRCDPISGHTALYWYRQSLGQGLEFLIYFQGNSAPDKSGLPSDRFSAERTGGSVSTLTIQRTQQEDSAVYLCASSLDSYSGNEKLFFGSGTQLSVL.

The chain recombines TRBV4-3 with TRBJ2-7; perhaps TRBD1 as D (5 bases). Trimming stripped 4 bases from V and 6 bases from J, with 25 bases between. Germline V gene data show CDR1 as LGHNA and CDR2 as YSLEER. This CDR3 region has 17 residues. The CDR3 loop reads CASSPIDSRLGASEQYF. In nucleotides, the CDR3 is TGCGCCAGCAGCCCAATCGACAGTCGTCTTGGAGCGTCCGAGCAGTACTTC.

The rearrangement uses TRBV5-6 and TRBJ2-7; the match to TRBD2 covers 8 bases. Germline V lookup: CDR1 SGHDT, CDR2 YYEEEE. After removal of 4 bases from V and 4 bases from J, the junction contained 10 bases not matched to a gene. The CDR3 sequence is 15 residues long. CDR3 in amino acids: CASSPLGAGVYEQYF. CDR3 DNA sequence: TGTGCCAGCAGCCCTCTGGGAGCGGGGGTTTACGAGCAGTACTTC. The variable domain in full, completed from reference TRBV5-6 and TRBJ2-7, reads DAGVTQSPTHLIKTRGQQVTLRCSPKSGHDTVSWYQQALGQGPQFIFQYYEEEERQRGNFPDRFSGHQFPNYSSELNVNALLLGDSALYLCASSPLGAGVYEQYFGPGTRLTVT.

V is TRBV7-9 and J is TRBJ1-3; TRBD1 matches 8 bases. Germline values: CDR1 SEHNR, CDR2 FQNEAQ (reference sequence). The V and J ends lost 5 bases and 4 bases, in that order; junction bases with no gene match: 16. The CDR3 covers 18 residues. CDR3 sequence reads: CASSIRDRSSSGGNTIYF. The DNA for the CDR3 is TGTGCCAGCAGCATCCGGGACAGGTCGTCAAGCGGCGGAAACACCATATATTTT. Full variable domain (missing parts from reference TRBV7-9 and TRBJ1-3): DTGVSQNPRHKITKRGQNVTFRCDPISEHNRLYWYRQTLGQGPEFLTYFQNEAQLEKSRLLSDRFSAERPKGSFSTLEIQRTEQGDSAMYLCASSIRDRSSSGGNTIYFGEGSWLTVV.

The V call is TRBV27, the J call TRBJ2-7; D unresolved. Germline-derived CDR1 and CDR2 are MNHEY and SMNVEV (reference sequence). Trimming removed 2 bases at V and 2 bases at J, with 7 bases between. The CDR3 is 13 residues long. CDR3 DNA sequence: TGTGCCAGCAGTTTAACCAGTACCTACGAGCAGTACTTC. Translating gives CASSLTSTYEQYF.

The rearrangement links TRBV7-8 to TRBJ1-2; D gene uncertain. The CDR3 covers 14 residues. V lost 3 bases and J 4 bases, leaving 12 bases between the germline ends. The germline CDR1 and CDR2 sequences are SGHVS and FQNEAQ. In DNA form, the CDR3 reads TGTGCCAGCAGCTTGTCGGTGGGAGCCTATGGCTACACCTTC. The encoded protein is CASSLSVGAYGYTF.

The rearrangement uses TRBV4-2 and TRBJ1-2, with D possibly TRBD1 on 6 matching bases. The germline V gene has CDR1 LGHNA and CDR2 YNFKEQ. Trimming took off 6 bases at V and 6 bases at J, with 20 bases between the two ends. The CDR3 consists of 15 residues. DNA of the CDR3: TGTGCCAGCAGAACCCGGGGGGGGGCGGAACATGGCTACACCTTC. Encoded protein: CASRTRGGAEHGYTF.

The gene calls are TRBV18 and TRBJ2-7; TRBD1 might be the D (6 bases). Germline assignment: CDR1 KGHSH and CDR2 LQKENI. The ends were cut back, 2 bases at V and 4 bases at J, with 21 bases in the middle. CDR3 length equals 17 residues. The CDR3 loop is CASSPKPPQGGGYEQYF. CDR3 sequence (DNA): TGTGCCAGCTCACCAAAACCCCCACAGGGCGGAGGTTACGAGCAGTACTTC. Together with reference TRBV18 and TRBJ2-7, the CDR3 gives the full variable domain: NAGVMQNPRHLVRRRGQEARLRCSPMKGHSHVYWYRQLPEEGLKFMVYLQKENIIDESGMPKERFSAEFPKEGPSILRIQQVVRGDSAAYFCASSPKPPQGGGYEQYFGPGTRLTVT.

The chain uses TRBV7-9 and TRBJ2-1, with 9 nucleotides matching TRBD2. With V trimmed by 5 bases and J by 9 bases, 23 bases remained unmatched. CDR1 SEHNR and CDR2 FQNEAQ come from the germline V gene (reference sequence). The CDR3 consists of 19 residues. The CDR3 sequence is CASSPVNPFQREVVGEQFF. The CDR3 bases are TGTGCCAGCAGCCCAGTTAACCCCTTCCAGCGGGAGGTTGTTGGTGAGCAGTTCTTC.

The J gene is TRBJ2-1, the V gene TRBV19, with D tentatively TRBD1 (5 bases). The CDR3 runs 13 residues. CDR1 is LNHDA, CDR2 SQIVND, per germline (reference sequence). The ends were cut back, 5 bases at V and 4 bases at J, with 9 bases in the middle. For the CDR3, the DNA is TGTGCCAGTAGTGTAACAGGTTACAATGAGCAGTTCTTC. Its protein product is CASSVTGYNEQFF.

This clone appeared a single time. The chain combines TRBV6-4 with TRBJ1-1; D possibly corresponds to TRBD1 (6 bases). CDR1 is MRHNA and CDR2 is SNTAGT in the germline V gene. CDR3 length: 13 amino acids. V was cut by 6 bases and J by 0 bases, with 8 bases left in between. The CDR3 here is CASRRTVNTEAFF. The CDR3 DNA sequence: TGTGCCAGCAGGAGGACAGTGAACACTGAAGCTTTCTTT.

CDR3 residues: CASSQVPGGELFF. CDR3 DNA sequence: TGTGCCAGCAGCCAAGTCCCCGGCGGGGAGCTGTTTTTT. The chain uses TRBV4-2 and TRBJ2-2; D unresolved. In germline, CDR1 is LGHNA, CDR2 YNFKEQ. Trimming removed 1 base at V and 7 bases at J, with 7 bases between. The CDR3 length is 13 residues.